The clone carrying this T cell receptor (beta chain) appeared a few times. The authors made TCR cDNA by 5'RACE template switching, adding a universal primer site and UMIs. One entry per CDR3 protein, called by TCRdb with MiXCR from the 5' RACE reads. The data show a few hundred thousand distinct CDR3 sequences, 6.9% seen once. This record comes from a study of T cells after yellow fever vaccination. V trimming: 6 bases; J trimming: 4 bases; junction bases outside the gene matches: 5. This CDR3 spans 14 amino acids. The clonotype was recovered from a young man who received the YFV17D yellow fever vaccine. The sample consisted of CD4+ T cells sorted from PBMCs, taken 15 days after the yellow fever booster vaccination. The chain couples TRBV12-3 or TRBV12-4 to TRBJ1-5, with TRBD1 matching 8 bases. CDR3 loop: CASSYRGWNQPQHF. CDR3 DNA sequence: TGTGCCAGCAGCTACAGGGGGTGGAATCAGCCCCAGCATTTT.